This T cell receptor beta chain was captured in a study of cytomegalovirus exposure and HLA in healthy donors. The overall study: For the approximately 390 genotyped donors, about 79% fell within the Caucasian-associated ancestry cluster.

PCR amplification relied on 60 Vbeta primers (plus 13 Jbeta primers). The protocol was immunoSEQ multiplex PCR, while the TCRdb copy is restricted to in-frame clones and leaves out a portion. The sample lists 200,000 or so clones, 75% to 85% occurring once. The ends were cut back, 2 bases at V and 0 bases at J, with 8 bases in the middle. CDR3 length equals 14 residues. CDR1 is MNHEY, CDR2 SVGAGI, per germline. In nominal health when sampled, donors likely had unrecorded immune exposures nonetheless. This receptor was identified in a woman in her forties or fifties in good health and CMV-seropositive. Sequencing used PBMCs. This chain connects TRBV6-5 to TRBJ2-7; D gene unclear. CDR3 sequence (DNA): TGTGCCAGCAGTTACGTCCCCAGCTCCTACGAGCAGTACTTC. Translated: CASSYVPSSYEQYF.